The rows below give T cell receptor beta chains drawn from one sample of a study of blood T cell repertoires in COVID-19. Measured with immunoSEQ multiplex PCR; TCRdb has only the in-frame clones, and not every one. The sample holds a few hundred thousand clones; 60% to 85% are singletons and the top ten take under 8.5%. Sequencing was done on a sample of peripheral blood. The receptors originated from a woman aged 70-85 years with acute or convalescent COVID-19. CDR3s include the opening cysteine and the closing phenylalanine or tryptophan. The D gene is left open where the match is weak. The listing skips clone size in some rows; elsewhere it reads once, few, many or a size class.

v_gene: TRBV7-3; d_gene: -; abundance: -; j_gene: TRBJ1-3; CDR3nt: TGTGCCAGCAAGCCCCAGGCCTCTGGAAACACCATATATTTT; CDR3aa: CASKPQASGNTIYF
v_gene: TRBV27; d_gene: TRBD2; abundance: once; j_gene: TRBJ2-5; CDR3nt: TGTGCCAGCAGTTCCGGGGGGGCTGGGGAGACCCAGTACTTC; CDR3aa: CASSSGGAGETQYF
v_gene: TRBV7-3; d_gene: -; abundance: -; j_gene: TRBJ2-1; CDR3nt: TGTGCCAGCAGCTTAGCGGGCGGACTCTCGGACAATGAGCAGTTCTTC; CDR3aa: CASSLAGGLSDNEQFF
v_gene: TRBV21-1; d_gene: -; abundance: -; j_gene: TRBJ1-6; CDR3nt: TGTGCCAGCGGCAACCTCCCGACAGACGATTGTAATTCACCCCTCCACTTT; CDR3aa: CASGNLPTDDCNSPLHF
v_gene: TRBV5-1; d_gene: TRBD1; abundance: many; j_gene: TRBJ2-2; CDR3nt: TGCGCCAGCAGCCTACGGACAGGGCACACCGGGGAGCTGTTTTTT; CDR3aa: CASSLRTGHTGELFF
v_gene: TRBV6-6; d_gene: -; abundance: few; j_gene: TRBJ2-1; CDR3nt: TGTGCCAGCAGTTACTTCGCGGGGGCCTCGGGCAATGAGCAGTTCTTC; CDR3aa: CASSYFAGASGNEQFF
v_gene: TRBV7-9; d_gene: -; abundance: -; j_gene: TRBJ2-5; CDR3nt: TGTGCCAGCAGCTTAGGGGCAGCTATCCAAGAGACCCAGTACTTC; CDR3aa: CASSLGAAIQETQYF
v_gene: TRBV7-2; d_gene: TRBD1; abundance: once; j_gene: TRBJ2-1; CDR3nt: TGTGCCAGCAGGAAACAGGGGGCTATCGATGAGCAGTTCTTC; CDR3aa: CASRKQGAIDEQFF
v_gene: TRBV4-1; d_gene: -; abundance: -; j_gene: TRBJ1-6; CDR3nt: TGCGCCAGCAGCCAAGCAGGACAAAAGGGTTTCAATTCACCCCTCCACTTT; CDR3aa: CASSQAGQKGFNSPLHF
v_gene: TRBV18; d_gene: -; abundance: -; j_gene: TRBJ2-7; CDR3nt: TGTGCCAGCTCACCTGTAGGTTTCGGCCAGGGGAGAAGGGAGCAGTACTTC; CDR3aa: CASSPVGFGQGRREQYF
v_gene: TRBV2; d_gene: TRBD2; abundance: -; j_gene: TRBJ2-3; CDR3nt: TGTGCCAGCAGTGGACTAGCGGCCGATACGCAGTATTTT; CDR3aa: CASSGLAADTQYF
v_gene: TRBV9; d_gene: -; abundance: -; j_gene: TRBJ1-6; CDR3nt: TGTGCCAGCAGCGTAGGAGGCCTTAATTCACCCCTCCACTTT; CDR3aa: CASSVGGLNSPLHF
v_gene: TRBV5-1; d_gene: TRBD1; abundance: -; j_gene: TRBJ2-7; CDR3nt: TGCGCCAGCAGCTTGGGAGGACAGGGTGGCGAGCAGTACTTC; CDR3aa: CASSLGGQGGEQYF
v_gene: TRBV3-1/TRBV3-2; d_gene: TRBD1; abundance: -; j_gene: TRBJ1-2; CDR3nt: TGTGCCAGCAGCCCTTTGGACAGGGACGGGGGCTACACCTTC; CDR3aa: CASSPLDRDGGYTF
v_gene: TRBV15; d_gene: -; abundance: -; j_gene: TRBJ1-1; CDR3nt: TGTGCCACCAGCAGAGATATATCGTCTTCGACTGAAGCTTTCTTT; CDR3aa: CATSRDISSSTEAFF
v_gene: TRBV7-9; d_gene: TRBD2; abundance: -; j_gene: TRBJ2-2; CDR3nt: TGTGCCAGCAGCTTCAGCGCTAGCGGGGGGGCCAGCGGGGAGCTGTTTTTT; CDR3aa: CASSFSASGGASGELFF
v_gene: TRBV24-1; d_gene: TRBD1; abundance: -; j_gene: TRBJ2-5; CDR3nt: TGTGCCACCAGTGAGGCCGGGACAGCCGCTCAAGAGACCCAGTACTTC; CDR3aa: CATSEAGTAAQETQYF
v_gene: TRBV30; d_gene: -; abundance: few; j_gene: TRBJ1-3; CDR3nt: TGTGCCTGGAGTGGAGTTAGCCACGGAAACACCATATATTTT; CDR3aa: CAWSGVSHGNTIYF
v_gene: TRBV4-3; d_gene: -; abundance: once; j_gene: TRBJ1-5; CDR3nt: TGCGCCAGCAGCCAAGAGCCGACAGGCAATCAGCCCCAGCATTTT; CDR3aa: CASSQEPTGNQPQHF
v_gene: TRBV9; d_gene: -; abundance: -; j_gene: TRBJ1-2; CDR3nt: TGTGCCAGCAACAGGAAAAGTGATGGCTACACCTTC; CDR3aa: CASNRKSDGYTF
v_gene: TRBV12-5; d_gene: -; abundance: -; j_gene: TRBJ2-2; CDR3nt: TGTGCTAGTGGTTTGGGGGCCACCGGGGAGCTGTTTTTT; CDR3aa: CASGLGATGELFF
v_gene: TRBV5-1; d_gene: -; abundance: -; j_gene: TRBJ2-7; CDR3nt: TGCGCCAGCAGCTTGGGACCCCCCGAGGCCTACGAGCAGTACTTC; CDR3aa: CASSLGPPEAYEQYF
v_gene: TRBV10-3; d_gene: TRBD2; abundance: -; j_gene: TRBJ2-3; CDR3nt: TGTGCCATCAGTACAAGGCCTAGCGGGGGGCGCACAGATACGCAGTATTTT; CDR3aa: CAISTRPSGGRTDTQYF